The subject of this entry is one T cell receptor beta chain. Its antigen is unknown. This sample is drawn from a study of cytomegalovirus exposure and HLA in healthy donors. Overall study context: Sequencing of 180 million or so T cells in an earlier analysis found 120 million or so unique TCR beta sequences.

PCR was performed using 60 Vbeta and 13 Jbeta primers. Some clones are missing from TCRdb's copy, which holds only in-frame ones; the method was immunoSEQ multiplex PCR. In total, the table holds 150,000 to 200,000 clones. Study observations and caveats: Previously analyzed data showed that most TCR beta V segments were productive at a frequency of about 87% or about 30%. The study labeled roughly 160 TCR beta chains cytomegalovirus-associated.

Sequenced material: PBMCs. The TCR comes from a woman aged 18-29 years in good health and CMV-seropositive.

CDR3 loop: CASERLAGGSEQYF. The CDR3 coding sequence is TGTGCCAGCGAAAGACTAGCGGGAGGTTCCGAGCAGTACTTC. The chain combines TRBV2 with TRBJ2-7; TRBD2 agrees at 13 bases. V shed 8 bases, J shed 6 bases, and the junction held 7 bases outside the gene matches. CDR3 length: 14 residues. Germline CDR1 SNHLY, CDR2 FYNNEI.